What follows are 30 T cell receptor beta chains derived from one specimen sequenced in a study of vaccination and CD4 T cells after COVID-19. An Oncomine TCR Beta short-read assay was used to sequence the DNA from cultured CD4+ T cells. From the PCR reads, TCRdb called clonotypes with MiXCR, one entry per CDR3 protein. The data hold 2,500 to 3,000 distinct CDR3 sequences, with about 33% observed a single time. Specified treatment: approximately 9-day PBMC culture with coronavirus spike peptide pools or control peptides (ViraFEST assay). These receptors' antigens are unknown. Sequenced input: CD4+ T cells from blood, cultured in vitro. All receptors derive from a human donor who had recovered from COVID-19.

The chain combines TRBV20-1 with TRBJ2-1; 10 bases agree with TRBD1. The V segment lost 0 bases and the J segment 9 bases; nucleotides outside the gene matches: 17. The length of the CDR3 is 18 residues. CDR1 DFQATT and CDR2 SNEGSKA come from the germline V gene (reference sequence). As DNA, the CDR3 is TGCAGTGCTAGAGAGGAGGACCGGATACGACAGGGGGCTGGTGAGCAGTTCTTC. It is translated as CSAREEDRIRQGAGEQFF.

The count of this clonotype is one. This chain uses TRBV20-1 with TRBJ1-5; the D is unclear. The CDR3 consists of 14 residues. Deletions cut 2 bases from V and 2 bases from J, with 10 bases between. CDR1 and CDR2 from the germline V gene are DFQATT and SNEGSKA (reference sequence). DNA for the CDR3: TGCAGTGCTAGATCGACCCGGGGCAATCAGCCCCAGCATTTT. Protein product: CSARSTRGNQPQHF.

This clonotype was counted a few times. The V call is TRBV11-2, the J call TRBJ1-6, with 7 bases fitting TRBD1. This CDR3 contains 13 residues. Germline CDR1 reads SGHAT; CDR2 reads FQNNGV. The V and J ends lost 5 bases and 8 bases, in that order; junction bases with no gene match: 3. The chain's CDR3 is CASSLGTDSPLHF. As DNA, the CDR3 is TGTGCCAGCAGCCTGGGGACAGATTCACCCCTCCACTTT.

The rearrangement joins TRBV18 to TRBJ2-5; unclear D gene. V was pared by 5 bases and J by 1 base, with 2 bases between. Germline V lookup: CDR1 KGHSH, CDR2 LQKENI. The CDR3 totals 11 residues. In DNA, the CDR3 is TGTGCCAGCTCATCCCAAGAGACCCAGTACTTC. It yields the protein CASSSQETQYF.

This clonotype has only a few counts. This chain uses TRBV30 with TRBJ1-5; D unresolved. The V and J ends lost 5 bases and 3 bases respectively, with 11 bases between them. Germline lookup yields CDR1 GTSNPN and CDR2 SVGIG (reference sequence). This CDR3 is 13 amino acids long. CDR3 in DNA: TGTGCCTGGTCCGTCCGTGACAATCAGCCCCAGCATTTT. Amino acid sequence: CAWSVRDNQPQHF.

V gene TRBV19 combines with J gene TRBJ1-5; a possible D gene is TRBD1 (5 bases). V was trimmed by 8 bases and J by 8 bases, leaving 16 bases between them. The CDR3 spans 13 residues. CDR1 and CDR2 from the germline V gene are LNHDA and SQIVND (reference sequence). Here the CDR3 DNA reads TGTGCCAGTGGGATTGTAGGGGATAAGCCCCAGCATTTT. Translated: CASGIVGDKPQHF.

This clonotype counts as medium-sized. The genes are TRBV27 and TRBJ1-6; D may be TRBD1 (5 bases). CDR3 length equals 13 residues. Germline V gene lookup returns CDR1 MNHEY and CDR2 SMNVEV (reference sequence). V gave up 8 bases and J gave up 7 bases, with 12 bases separating them. The CDR3 DNA follows: TGTGCCAGCGGTGACAGAGGGAATTCACCCCTCCACTTT. Translating it yields CASGDRGNSPLHF.

This clonotype has a handful of counts. This chain joins TRBV15 and TRBJ1-5; 9 bases are shared with TRBD1. The CDR3 sequence is 21 residues long. Germline CDR1 and CDR2: LNHNV and YYDKDF (reference sequence). With V trimmed by 1 base and J by 0 bases, 16 bases remained unmatched. For the CDR3, the DNA is TGTGCCACCAGCAGAGGGGGGGTACAGGGGGCCCTAATAGGTAGCAATCAGCCCCAGCATTTT. It codes for CATSRGGVQGALIGSNQPQHF.

J is TRBJ2-7 and V is TRBV2; D gene uncertain. The V gene lost 4 bases and the J gene lost 2 bases, with 15 bases spanning the gap. CDR3 length: 15 residues. Germline V gene sequence: CDR1 SNHLY, CDR2 FYNNEI. CDR3 sequence: CASSAESLFPYEQYF. The CDR3 DNA is TGTGCCAGCAGTGCTGAGAGTTTGTTCCCCTACGAGCAGTACTTC.

This clonotype appeared a few times. The gene calls are TRBV5-1 and TRBJ2-1, with TRBD2 identical over 10 bases. This CDR3 region has 15 residues. The V gene's germline CDR1 is SGHRS and CDR2 YFSETQ. V dropped 0 bases and J dropped 9; count of bases not matched to a gene: 6. In DNA, the CDR3 is TGCGCCAGCAGCTTGGGAGCGGGGGGGCTCTCTGAGCAGTTCTTC. Protein: CASSLGAGGLSEQFF.

This chain joins TRBV20-1 and TRBJ2-1; TRBD1 might be the D (5 bases). Trimming pared 3 bases from V and 0 bases from J, leaving 15 bases between. Germline-derived CDR1 and CDR2 are DFQATT and SNEGSKA (reference sequence). The CDR3 has 16 amino acids. CDR3 protein: CSASVGPGLSYNEQFF. The CDR3 DNA sequence: TGCAGTGCTAGCGTGGGTCCAGGGCTCTCCTACAATGAGCAGTTCTTC.

The chain employs TRBV3-1 and TRBJ1-6; the D gene is possibly TRBD1 (5 bases). Trimming took off 0 bases at V and 10 bases at J, with 16 bases between the two ends. In germline, CDR1 is LGHDT, CDR2 YNNKEL (reference sequence). CDR3 length: 16 residues. CDR3 loop: CASSQDVSAGRSPLHF. CDR3 DNA: TGTGCCAGCAGCCAAGATGTTTCGGCAGGGAGATCACCCCTCCACTTT.

The chain has TRBV5-1 and TRBJ1-6, with D maybe TRBD1 (5 bases). CDR1 SGHRS and CDR2 YFSETQ come from the germline V gene. V was cut by 5 bases and J by 10 bases, with 22 bases left in between. The CDR3 runs 16 residues. The CDR3 is CASRLGTGSQWSPLHF. In DNA form, the CDR3 reads TGCGCCAGCAGGCTCGGAACAGGTTCTCAATGGTCACCCCTCCACTTT.

The V gene is TRBV4-2, the J gene TRBJ1-1; possible D gene TRBD1, 5 bases. Germline assignment: CDR1 LGHNA and CDR2 YNFKEQ. This CDR3 is built from 16 residues. Trimming shortened V by 2 bases and J by 0 bases, and 13 bases separated the two germline ends. CDR3 in amino acids: CASSQHGGGMNTEAFF. CDR3 sequence (DNA): TGTGCCAGCAGCCAACATGGGGGGGGAATGAACACTGAAGCTTTCTTT.

J is TRBJ2-2 and V is TRBV6-1, with 10 bases fitting TRBD1. V trimming: 4 bases; J trimming: 6 bases; junction bases outside the gene matches: 8. This CDR3 has 16 amino acids. The germline V gene encodes CDR1 MNHNS and CDR2 SASEGT. This chain's CDR3 is CASSVPTGGLSGELFF. Here the CDR3 DNA reads TGTGCCAGCAGTGTGCCGACAGGGGGCTTGTCCGGGGAGCTGTTTTTT.

The chain employs TRBV19 and TRBJ1-5, with 8 bases fitting TRBD1. The CDR3 has 15 amino acids. Germline trimming cut 5 bases from V and 5 bases from J; bases unmatched to any gene: 8. The germline V gene has CDR1 LNHDA and CDR2 SQIVND (reference sequence). CDR3 coding DNA: TGTGCCAGTAGTGACCAGGGGGCTGCATATCAGCCCCAGCATTTT. It codes for CASSDQGAAYQPQHF.

The DNA for the CDR3 is TGTGCCAGCAGTGAGACGAGGAACACTGAAGCTTTCTTT. Its protein is CASSETRNTEAFF. This rearrangement joins TRBV2 to TRBJ1-1; the D is unclear. The CDR3 runs to 13 residues. V was clipped by 3 bases and J by 1 base, with 6 bases between them. The germline V gene encodes CDR1 SNHLY and CDR2 FYNNEI. The full variable domain, with the rest looked up from reference TRBV2 and TRBJ1-1, is EPEVTQTPSHQVTQMGQEVILRCVPISNHLYFYWYRQILGQKVEFLVSFYNNEISEKSEIFDDQFSVERPDGSNFTLKIRSTKLEDSAMYFCASSETRNTEAFFGQGTRLTVV.

The J gene is TRBJ2-7, the V gene TRBV12-3 or TRBV12-4; D is perhaps TRBD1 or TRBD2 (5 bases each). Trimming shortened V by 4 bases and J by 3 bases, and 10 bases separated the two germline ends. This CDR3 has 13 residues. The CDR3 protein is CASSSGRNYEQYF. Here the CDR3 DNA reads TGTGCCAGCAGTTCGGGACGGAACTACGAGCAGTACTTC.

The chain is built from TRBV5-1 and TRBJ2-2, with 7 positions matching TRBD1. Germline V gives CDR1 SGHRS, CDR2 YFSETQ. The CDR3 consists of 15 residues. V lost 3 bases to trimming and J lost 4 bases; unmatched junction nucleotides: 6. CDR3 sequence (DNA): TGCGCCAGCAGCTCCGACAGGGTTGGCACCGGGGAGCTGTTTTTT. Its protein product is CASSSDRVGTGELFF.

This clonotype has more than one count but fewer than ten. This sequence joins TRBV25-1 and TRBJ2-2; no clear D. Germline V gives CDR1 MGHDK, CDR2 SYGVNS. Trimming took 0 bases from V and 3 from J, leaving 8 bases between them. The CDR3 loop spans 15 amino acids. The CDR3 nucleotides are TGTGCCAGCAGTGAATACGGCAGCTACACCGGGGAGCTGTTTTTT. This codes for CASSEYGSYTGELFF.

This chain uses TRBV20-1 with TRBJ2-6, with 7 nucleotides matching TRBD1. V lost 4 bases to trimming and J lost 2 bases; unmatched junction nucleotides: 14. The V gene's germline CDR1 is DFQATT and CDR2 SNEGSKA (reference sequence). The CDR3 totals 18 residues. For the CDR3, the DNA is TGCAGTGCTACTGCGCCATGGTACGACAGGGCTGGGGCCAACGTCCTGACTTTC. Translated, it gives CSATAPWYDRAGANVLTF.

V is TRBV3-1 and J is TRBJ2-5, with TRBD2 as a possible D gene (6 bases). Germline V gives CDR1 LGHDT, CDR2 YNNKEL (reference sequence). Trimming pared 1 base from V and 2 bases from J, leaving 14 bases between. This CDR3 contains 16 residues. The CDR3: CASSQGRAGRQETQYF. The CDR3 nucleotides read TGTGCCAGCAGCCAAGGGAGGGCGGGGCGACAAGAGACCCAGTACTTC.

This chain links TRBV5-4 with TRBJ1-2; D gene unclear. The CDR3 has 14 residues. Trimming removed 4 bases from V and 8 bases from J, with 18 bases in between. Germline values: CDR1 SGHNT, CDR2 YYREEE (reference sequence). The CDR3 spells CASSSPGSGPGYTF. DNA of the CDR3: TGTGCCAGCAGCAGTCCGGGGTCAGGACCAGGCTACACCTTC.

This clonotype rates as medium-sized (0.01 to 0.1%). This chain joins TRBV6-1 and TRBJ1-2, with D tentatively TRBD1 (6 bases). Germline CDR1 and CDR2: MNHNS and SASEGT. Trimming left V 0 bases short and J 6 bases short, with 23 bases between. The CDR3 spans 18 residues. CDR3 residues: CASSEASLEWGRWDGYTF. The CDR3 nucleotides read TGTGCCAGCAGTGAAGCTTCACTCGAATGGGGGCGGTGGGATGGCTACACCTTC.

The chain links TRBV2 to TRBJ1-1; D uncertain. CDR1 is SNHLY and CDR2 is FYNNEI in the germline V gene. V dropped 4 bases and J dropped 3 bases, with 9 bases sitting between them. The CDR3 contains 13 residues. Here the CDR3 reads CASSGTRDTEAFF. The CDR3 DNA sequence: TGTGCCAGCAGTGGTACTCGGGACACTGAAGCTTTCTTT.

This clonotype was counted a few times. This chain joins TRBV30 and TRBJ1-3, with D possibly being TRBD1 (5 bases). Trimming took 4 bases from V and 4 from J, leaving 8 bases between them. The CDR3 is made up of 12 amino acids. Germline V gene data show CDR1 as GTSNPN and CDR2 as SVGIG (reference sequence). CDR3 sequence: CAWKAGGNTIYF. For the CDR3, the DNA is TGTGCCTGGAAGGCAGGGGGAAACACCATATATTTT.

The chain combines TRBV30 with TRBJ1-5; 10 nucleotides agree with TRBD1. CDR3 length equals 14 residues. Germline values: CDR1 GTSNPN, CDR2 SVGIG (reference sequence). The junction had 2 bases not matched to a gene; V was cut back by 2 bases and J by 4 bases. For the CDR3, the DNA is TGTGCCTGGAGTCGGACAGGGGGTAATCAGCCCCAGCATTTT. This encodes CAWSRTGGNQPQHF.

This clonotype has a handful of counts. This rearrangement joins TRBV6-1 to TRBJ2-5, with D perhaps TRBD2 (7 bases). This CDR3 comprises 13 residues. Germline V gene lookup returns CDR1 MNHNS and CDR2 SASEGT. Trimming cost V 8 bases and J 5 bases, with 15 bases left between them. CDR3 loop: CASRRGGGETQYF. The CDR3 DNA follows: TGTGCCAGCCGAAGAGGGGGAGGGGAGACCCAGTACTTC.

There are a few counts of this clonotype. V and J are TRBV6-2 or TRBV6-3 and TRBJ1-3; 7 bases are shared with TRBD1. The germline V gene encodes CDR1 MNHEY and CDR2 SVGEGT. J gave up 2 bases and V 4 bases, and 5 bases lay outside the gene matches. This CDR3 spans 15 amino acids. The CDR3 here is CASSFTTGPGNTIYF. The CDR3 DNA reads TGTGCCAGCAGTTTCACGACAGGGCCTGGAAACACCATATATTTT.

V usage is TRBV7-9 and J usage is TRBJ1-5; no clear D gene. Germline CDR1 reads SEHNR; CDR2 reads FQNEAQ (reference sequence). Trimming removed 1 base from V and 9 bases from J, with 13 bases in between. This CDR3 is built from 14 residues. The CDR3 region is CASSLGDSARPQHF. CDR3 DNA sequence: TGTGCCAGCAGCTTAGGGGATTCAGCTCGGCCCCAGCATTTT.